Sequencing of this T cell receptor beta chain was carried out in a study of blood T cell repertoires in COVID-19. About the study: Samples came from the United States, Italy and Spain, spanning acute and convalescent COVID-19.

The Seattle site enrolled patients during active infection and followed them longitudinally. The sample holds one count of this clone. Original processing methods: Amplification from reference gene primers served as the basis for estimated nucleated cell counts. Repertoires were generated with immunoSEQ multiplex PCR, while TCRdb's copy carries only in-frame clones and drops some. From that table come the V and J calls and clone size; the DNA was used to work out D and trimming. The sample lists 150,000 to 200,000 clones, approximately 87% occurring once. J was trimmed by 0 bases and V by 4 bases; bases with no gene match: 6. Germline V gene sequence: CDR1 KGHSH, CDR2 LQKENI. This CDR3 contains 15 residues.

The chain joins TRBV18 to TRBJ2-7; TRBD1 matches 7 bases. The sequenced material came from peripheral blood. The clonotype was recovered from a woman in her seventies with COVID-19, enrolled during active disease. CDR3 sequence reads: CASSHGQVSSYEQYF. The CDR3 DNA reads as TGTGCCAGCTCACATGGACAGGTGAGCTCCTACGAGCAGTACTTC.